The 9 T cell receptor beta chains presented below share a single source sample, sequenced in a study of molecular identifiers for immune sequencing clone quantification. TCRdb re-analysed the PCR reads in MiXCR, keeping a single row per CDR3 protein. The sample contains about 640,000 distinct CDR3 sequences, 20% of which appear only once. The sample taken for sequencing was naive CD8+ T cells from blood, with Jurkat cell RNA spiked in. Subset meaning: FACS-sorted CD8+CD4-CCR7+CD45RA+ naive T cells. These receptors were obtained from a human donor in good health. Some libraries in this study had Jurkat cell RNA spiked in.

This clonotype was recorded many times. The CDR3 DNA sequence: TGTGCCAGCAGCTTAGTTGCGAACAATGAGCAGTTCTTC. It encodes CASSLVANNEQFF. The chain combines TRBV11-2 with TRBJ2-1; D unresolved. The CDR3 spans 13 residues. Germline lookup yields CDR1 SGHAT and CDR2 FQNNGV. Deletions cut 1 base from V and 5 bases from J, with 6 bases between.

This clonotype was seen many times. The rearrangement links TRBV30 to TRBJ1-1, with TRBD1 identical over 8 bases. The trim removed 3 bases at V and 2 bases at J, leaving 8 bases unmatched. Germline V CDR1 and CDR2: GTSNPN, SVGIG (reference sequence). The CDR3 runs 15 residues. The CDR3 is CAWSSPGTGNTEAFF. For the CDR3, the DNA is TGTGCCTGGAGCAGTCCCGGGACAGGAAACACTGAAGCTTTCTTT.

A few counts support this clonotype. The rearrangement links TRBV19 to TRBJ2-2; D is uncertain. This CDR3 region has 14 residues. V was cut by 7 bases and J by 0 bases, with 9 bases left in between. Per the germline V gene, CDR1 is LNHDA and CDR2 is SQIVND (reference sequence). CDR3 protein: CASNRRSNTGELFF. The CDR3 DNA follows: TGTGCCAGTAACAGACGCTCGAACACCGGGGAGCTGTTTTTT. Using reference TRBV19 and TRBJ2-2 for the parts outside the CDR3, the full variable domain is DGGITQSPKYLFRKEGQNVTLSCEQNLNHDAMYWYRQDPGQGLRLIYYSQIVNDFQKGDIAEGYSVSREKKESFPLTVTSAQKNPTAFYLCASNRRSNTGELFFGEGSRLTVL.

This rearrangement joins TRBV4-1 to TRBJ1-2; no clear D gene. Germline V CDR1 and CDR2: MGHRA, YSYEKL. CDR3 length: 19 residues. The V end was cut by 3 bases, the J end by 6 bases, with 29 bases between. The CDR3 sequence is CASSHDSTTWDSLAHGYTF. CDR3 DNA: TGCGCCAGCAGCCACGACTCGACAACGTGGGATTCTTTGGCCCATGGCTACACCTTC.

The chain employs TRBV12-3 or TRBV12-4 and TRBJ2-1; 7 bases fit TRBD2. J lost 10 bases, V lost 2 bases, and 11 bases had no gene match. The length of the CDR3 is 15 residues. The CDR3 bases are TGTGCCAGCAGTTTACCCCGGGACTACAACAGGGAGCAGTTCTTC. It is translated as CASSLPRDYNREQFF.

This clonotype was seen repeatedly, ten times or more. The rearrangement joins TRBV4-3 to TRBJ2-7, with TRBD2 identical over 10 bases. The V gene end was trimmed by 0 bases and the J gene end by 4 bases; junction bases not matched to a gene: 3. There are 15 residues in the CDR3. Germline values: CDR1 LGHNA, CDR2 YSLEER. The CDR3 DNA reads TGCGCCAGCAGCCAAGATTCTAGCGGGGGTTACGAGCAGTACTTC. Translation gives CASSQDSSGGYEQYF.

Of note for this clonotype: A much more abundant neighbour one base away suggests this may be a read error. This is likely a read error, given that the CDR3 carries no conserved phenylalanine or tryptophan at its end. The chain employs TRBV7-8 and TRBJ1-2, with D perhaps matching TRBD1 (5 bases). Germline CDR1 reads SGHVS; CDR2 reads FQNEAQ. This CDR3 comprises 14 residues. V lost 5 bases and J 4 bases, leaving 14 bases between the germline ends. In nucleotides, the CDR3 is TGTGCCAGCAGCCCCGTAAGAGACAGCTATGGCTACACCCTC. Protein sequence: CASSPVRDSYGYTL.

Ten or more counts support this clonotype. J is TRBJ2-5 and V is TRBV28, with 11 nucleotides matching TRBD2. In germline, CDR1 is MDHEN, CDR2 SYDVKM. J lost 1 base, V lost 7 bases, and 8 bases had no gene match. The CDR3 contains 16 residues. As DNA, the CDR3 is TGTGCCAGCATCCCCATAGGGACTAGCGGCCAAGAGACCCAGTACTTC. Translation gives CASIPIGTSGQETQYF.

This clonotype was counted many times. The chain recombines TRBV20-1 with TRBJ2-5; the match to TRBD1 covers 9 bases. The CDR3 length is 14 residues. The J segment lost 5 bases and the V segment lost 0 bases, leaving 4 bases of the junction unmatched. The germline gives CDR1 DFQATT, CDR2 SNEGSKA (reference sequence). CDR3 loop: CSARDTGGAETQYF. The CDR3 nucleotides are TGCAGTGCTAGAGATACAGGGGGCGCGGAGACCCAGTACTTC.